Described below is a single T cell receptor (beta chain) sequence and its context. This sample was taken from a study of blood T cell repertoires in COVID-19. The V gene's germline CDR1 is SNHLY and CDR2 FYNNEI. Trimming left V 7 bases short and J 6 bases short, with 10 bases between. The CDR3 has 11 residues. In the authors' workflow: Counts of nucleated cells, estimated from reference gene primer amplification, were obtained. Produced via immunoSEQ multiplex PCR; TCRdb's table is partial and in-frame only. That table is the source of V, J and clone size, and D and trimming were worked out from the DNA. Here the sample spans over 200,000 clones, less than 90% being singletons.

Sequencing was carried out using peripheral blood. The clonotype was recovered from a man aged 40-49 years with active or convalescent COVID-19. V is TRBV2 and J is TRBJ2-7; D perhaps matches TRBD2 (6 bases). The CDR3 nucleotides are TGTGCCAGCAAGCTAGCGCGCGAGCAGTACTTC. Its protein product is CASKLAREQYF.